The 18 T cell receptor beta chains presented below share a single source sample, sequenced in a study of blood T cell repertoires in COVID-19. Clones were sequenced by immunoSEQ multiplex PCR, and TCRdb holds only the in-frame ones, with some missing. Altogether some 200,000 clones are present, 81% being singletons, with the ten largest covering approximately 9%. The sequenced sample consisted of PBMCs or T cells enriched from blood (not recorded which). The receptors here all came from a woman aged 45-59 years with acute COVID-19.

The V call is TRBV28, the J call TRBJ1-5, with no clear D. The CDR3 runs to 15 residues. V dropped 6 bases and J dropped 2 bases, with 14 bases sitting between them. Germline values: CDR1 MDHEN, CDR2 SYDVKM. The CDR3 region is CASSKVVGGNQPQHF. For the CDR3, the DNA is TGTGCCAGCAGCAAGGTAGTGGGAGGCAATCAGCCCCAGCATTTT.

J is TRBJ2-1 and V is TRBV14; the D gene is possibly TRBD2 (5 bases). Germline CDR1 reads SGHDN; CDR2 reads FVKESK. Trimming removed 1 base from V and 3 bases from J, with 7 bases in between. CDR3 length: 14 residues. The CDR3 region is CASSQASIYNEQFF. In DNA, the CDR3 is TGTGCCAGCAGCCAAGCTAGCATCTACAATGAGCAGTTCTTC.

This chain uses TRBV10-3 with TRBJ1-1; a possible D gene is TRBD1 (5 bases). The germline V gene encodes CDR1 ENHRY and CDR2 SYGVKD. The CDR3 runs 14 residues. Between the trimmed V and J ends, which lost 4 bases and 1 base, there was a span of 10 bases. CDR3 sequence: CAISGDSGNTEAFF. The CDR3 nucleotides read TGTGCCATCAGTGGGGACTCTGGGAACACTGAAGCTTTCTTT.

The chain combines TRBV7-2 with TRBJ2-5; TRBD2 matches at 12 bases. The V gene end was trimmed by 5 bases and the J gene end by 2 bases; junction bases not matched to a gene: 6. Germline CDR1 and CDR2: SGHTA and FQGNSA. The CDR3 runs to 16 residues. The CDR3, as DNA: TGTGCCAGCAGCCCCACTAGCGGGGGGTGGCAAGAGACCCAGTACTTC. Its translation is CASSPTSGGWQETQYF. Supplemented by reference TRBV7-2 and TRBJ2-5, the full variable domain reads GAGVSQSPSNKVTEKGKDVELRCDPISGHTALYWYRQSLGQGLEFLIYFQGNSAPDKSGLPSDRFSAERTGGSVSTLTIQRTQQEDSAVYLCASSPTSGGWQETQYFGPGTRLLVL.

This chain uses TRBV19 with TRBJ1-1; 9 positions agree with TRBD1. This CDR3 has 16 amino acids. CDR1 is LNHDA, CDR2 SQIVND, per germline (reference sequence). The trim removed 2 bases at V and 7 bases at J, leaving 11 bases unmatched. Here the CDR3 reads CASSINSHGQGREAFF. DNA for the CDR3: TGTGCCAGTAGTATAAACAGTCATGGACAGGGGCGTGAAGCTTTCTTT.

The rearrangement links TRBV28 to TRBJ1-5; D remains ambiguous. Germline V gene lookup returns CDR1 MDHEN and CDR2 SYDVKM. The CDR3 consists of 12 residues. V lost 7 bases, J lost 6 bases, and 10 bases lay in between. Here the CDR3 DNA reads TGTGCCAGCATGGTTCATAGTCAGCCCCAGCATTTT. This codes for CASMVHSQPQHF.

As DNA, the CDR3 is TGTGCCAGTTCCCCGGTGGGGGGGACGGAGGTGGGCTACACCTTC. Protein product: CASSPVGGTEVGYTF. This rearrangement joins TRBV19 to TRBJ1-2, with TRBD1 as a possible D gene (5 bases). The germline CDR1 and CDR2 sequences are LNHDA and SQIVND (reference sequence). V lost 8 bases and J lost 8, with 24 bases in between. The CDR3 sequence is 15 residues long.

The chain links TRBV18 to TRBJ1-1; D is perhaps TRBD1 (5 bases). Trimming stripped 3 bases from V and 4 bases from J, with 15 bases between. CDR3 length: 15 residues. Germline V gives CDR1 KGHSH, CDR2 LQKENI. CDR3 sequence: CASSPPWGEVTEAFF. The CDR3 DNA reads TGTGCCAGCTCACCCCCATGGGGGGAGGTCACTGAAGCTTTCTTT.

The chain carries TRBV6-2 or TRBV6-3 and TRBJ2-1; 10 positions match TRBD2. Germline V lookup: CDR1 MNHEY, CDR2 SVGEGT. J lost 7 bases, V lost 6 bases, and 9 bases had no gene match. This CDR3 has 15 amino acids. DNA of the CDR3: TGTGCCAGCAGCCCCAACGGACTAGCGGTTAATGAGCAGTTCTTC. Encoded protein: CASSPNGLAVNEQFF.

The chain links TRBV7-2 to TRBJ1-5, with a possible D match to TRBD1 (5 bases). The germline V gene has CDR1 SGHTA and CDR2 FQGNSA. The CDR3 has 14 amino acids. Trimming shortened V by 5 bases and J by 6 bases, and 14 bases separated the two germline ends. CDR3 sequence reads: CASSTLGGSQPQHF. The CDR3 coding sequence is TGTGCCAGCAGCACACTCGGGGGTTCTCAGCCCCAGCATTTT.

This clone was counted a single time. The chain has TRBV9 and TRBJ1-6; 7 positions agree with TRBD1. V was clipped by 0 bases and J by 10 bases; unmatched bases: 7. Germline CDR1 reads SGDLS; CDR2 reads YYNGEE. The CDR3 has 15 residues. CDR3 DNA: TGTGCCAGCAGCGTAGGATGGGCAGGGGGATCACCCCTCCACTTT. Translating it yields CASSVGWAGGSPLHF. Full variable domain (rest looked up from reference TRBV9 and TRBJ1-6): DSGVTQTPKHLITATGQRVTLRCSPRSGDLSVYWYQQSLDQGLQFLIQYYNGEERAKGNILERFSAQQFPDLHSELNLSSLELGDSALYFCASSVGWAGGSPLHFGNGTRLTVT.

The chain joins TRBV6-1 to TRBJ2-7, with TRBD2 matching 14 bases. CDR1 MNHNS and CDR2 SASEGT come from the germline V gene. The CDR3 has 16 residues. Trimming took 2 bases from V and 4 from J; bases not matched to a gene: 4. The CDR3 sequence: CASSELRLAGGYEQYF. CDR3 nucleotides: TGTGCCAGCAGTGAACTCCGACTAGCGGGAGGGTACGAGCAGTACTTC.

The J gene is TRBJ2-5, the V gene TRBV28, with D perhaps TRBD1 (6 bases). Germline assignment: CDR1 MDHEN and CDR2 SYDVKM. Between the trimmed V and J ends, which lost 5 bases and 5 bases, there was a span of 12 bases. The CDR3 sequence is 13 residues long. CDR3 sequence: CASSTKGVETQYF. The CDR3 DNA sequence: TGTGCCAGCAGTACAAAGGGGGTGGAGACCCAGTACTTC.

The chain uses TRBV24-1 and TRBJ1-2; 7 bases agree with TRBD1. V trimming: 4 bases; J trimming: 5 bases; junction bases outside the gene matches: 12. This CDR3 is 16 amino acids long. Germline V lookup: CDR1 KGHDR, CDR2 SFDVKD. CDR3 DNA: TGTGCCACCAGTGACTCCTCCCGACAGGGCCCGTATGGCTACACCTTC. Translating it yields CATSDSSRQGPYGYTF.

The chain employs TRBV28 and TRBJ2-7; 8 positions match TRBD1. The germline gives CDR1 MDHEN, CDR2 SYDVKM. This CDR3 is built from 15 residues. Trimming removed 1 base from V and 7 bases from J; junction bases left unmatched: 9. CDR3 in DNA: TGTGCCAGCAGTTTATTTGGACAGGGTGTGGTTGAGCAGTACTTC. Its protein product is CASSLFGQGVVEQYF.

The chain couples TRBV6-5 to TRBJ1-2; 7 bases line up with TRBD1. V trimming: 4 bases; J trimming: 4 bases; junction bases outside the gene matches: 6. This CDR3 has 14 amino acids. Germline-derived CDR1 and CDR2 are MNHEY and SVGAGI. The DNA for the CDR3 is TGTGCCAGCAGTTCGTCCGGGACAGTCTATGGCTACACCTTC. Translation gives CASSSSGTVYGYTF.

The J gene is TRBJ1-6, the V gene TRBV2; tentative D call: TRBD1 (6 bases). Germline assignment: CDR1 SNHLY and CDR2 FYNNEI. The V end lost 5 bases, the J end lost 9 bases, and 17 bases lay between the germline ends. This CDR3 is built from 15 residues. The CDR3 sequence is CASSLAVGTSSPLHF. Here the CDR3 DNA reads TGTGCCAGCAGTTTGGCTGTCGGGACATCTTCACCCCTCCACTTT.

The chain uses TRBV19 and TRBJ1-6, with no clear D. The V and J ends lost 8 bases and 9 bases respectively, with 17 bases between them. The germline V gene encodes CDR1 LNHDA and CDR2 SQIVND (reference sequence). CDR3 length: 14 amino acids. The CDR3, as DNA: TGTGCCAGTTCGCGTGGGAGCTTGGGTTCACCCCTCCACTTT. It yields the protein CASSRGSLGSPLHF.